One TCR beta chain is described in this entry. It has no known antigen specificity. No base-level quality is on record; no much larger clone is a single base apart. This entry comes from a study of OX40 agonist ivuxolimab in advanced cancers. About the full investigation: Ivuxolimab was an agonistic, fully human IgG2 monoclonal antibody directed against OX40 (CD134), a costimulatory receptor. Intravenous ivuxolimab was administered to patients every 2 weeks at six dose levels: 0.01, 0.1, 0.3, 1.5, 3 and 10 mg/kg. Of the 50 to 55 patients in dose escalation, around 19 had hepatocellular carcinoma, approximately 15 had melanoma, 9 had renal cell carcinoma and 9 had head and neck cancer. The dose-escalation cohort was about 87% male with a mean age of around 62 years, ranging from roughly 23 to 90. Patients were allowed to have had prior anti-PD-1, anti-PD-L1 or anti-CTLA-4 therapy, and approximately 40% of the dose-escalation patients had been treated with checkpoint inhibitors. Partial responses occurred in three dose-escalation patients, of whom one had hepatocellular carcinoma and two had cutaneous melanoma. Peripheral TCRbeta sequencing was intended to test whether TCR sequence diversity was altered and clonal T-cell expansion was caused by ivuxolimab. The paper describes the monotherapy dose-escalation part (N of about 54 patients) of the phase I trial of ivuxolimab. Summary of the overall study and its limitations: In the 0.1-3.0 mg/kg groups, partial responders were among the patients with the lowest normalized peripheral clonal expansion, particularly in CD8+ T cells. The antigen specificity of the clonally expanded peripheral T cells was not determined. At doses from 0.1 to 3.0 mg/kg, clonal expansion was seen in both CD4+ and CD8+ blood T cells between baseline and week 6. After ivuxolimab, expanded clones were on average more numerous among CD8+ T cells than among CD4+ T cells. Low levels of normalized T-cell clonal expansion were also seen in some patients who did not respond.

For sequencing of the TCRbeta CDR3 region, genomic DNA was extracted from the sorted cells. The immunoSEQ Assay was used to sequence the TCRbeta CDR3 regions. In its TCRdb copy, this immuneACCESS table keeps in-frame sequences only and misses some clones. Where compared with another copy, unresolved V genes explain less than half of these, and the others have no known cause. The sample yields roughly 120,000 clones; roughly nine tenths were counted once. The ten largest clones add up to 0.27% of the sample. As encoded in the germline V gene, CDR1 is SGHRS while CDR2 is YFSETQ. Spanning cysteine to phenylalanine, the CDR3 consists of 16 amino acids. Solely the CDR3 DNA is kept, with 48 bases framed from the first base. The germline V and J ends show losses of 2 bases and 3 bases respectively, and no gene match explains 6 bases of the junction. The trial excluded patients who had a history of autoimmune disease or who were on systemic immunosuppression. Peripheral blood for TCR sequencing was collected from all dose cohorts at baseline, on cycle 4 day 1, and on cycle 7 day 1. Samples came from an open-label, multicenter, first-in-human phase I dose-escalation trial of ivuxolimab. Adults with locally advanced or metastatic melanoma, renal cell carcinoma, hepatocellular carcinoma or head and neck squamous cell carcinoma were enrolled in the trial. Before TCR sequencing, CD4+ T cells and CD8+ T cells were sorted from peripheral blood as separate populations.

This sequence originates from an adult with an advanced solid tumor such as melanoma, head and neck, liver or kidney cancer. The starting material was CD4+ or CD8+ T cells sorted from blood, obtained in a trial of the OX40 agonist ivuxolimab. Here the chain combines TRBV5-1 and TRBJ2-2, with 8 bases in between that match TRBD1. CDR3 protein: CASSFTTGVDTGELFF. The nucleotides are TGCGCCAGCAGCTTCACGACAGGGGTAGACACCGGGGAGCTGTTTTTT.